This entry features one TCR beta chain sequence. Its antigen is not known. A read error may explain this, as a much larger clone is one base away. The input was 450 to 550 ng total RNA; TCR beta cDNA was made from it with a constant-region primer. Nested multiplex PCR, run for three rounds with slightly modified ARM-PCR, yielded TCR beta libraries. Use of TRBV1-TRBV30 forward primers with a C-beta reverse primer characterized the first two PCR rounds, which lasted around 9 cycles each. In TCRdb, the multiplex PCR reads were re-called with MiXCR into one record per CDR3 protein. Of 40,000 to 55,000 distinct CDR3 sequences in the sample, 60% to 85% are singletons; the top ten hold around 30%. Co-extracted RNA and DNA came from roughly 20-30 mg of unsorted bulk tissue. The patients lived with chronic HBV infection and had not yet received any treatment. This sample is drawn from a study of tumor-infiltrating lymphocytes in primary liver carcinoma. The wider study: The five patients, who were men and women, ranged in age from 30 to 69 years.

This CDR3 is 14 amino acids long. The germline CDR1 and CDR2 sequences are MDHEN and SYDVKM. Study-level points and caveats: The overlap of tumor-adjacent and tumor-blood pairs was smaller than that of tumor region pairs.

The source of this sequence is a man aged 35 to 55 with primary liver carcinoma and hepatitis B virus infection. This chain joins TRBV28 and TRBJ2-7; weak D call: TRBD2 (6 bases). Sequenced material: liver tumor tissue from sampling region 5. Subset in this sample: tumor region T5, tumor centre. This CDR3 reads CASSRLGASHEQYF. The DNA of the CDR3 is TGTGCCAGCAGCAGACTAGGGGCCTCCCACGAGCAGTACTTC.